This T cell receptor (beta chain) was recorded in a study of T cell changes during pregnancy in multiple sclerosis (dated by TCRdb to between 2019 and 2020). In terms of the full investigation: The study examined how the T cell repertoire changed over the course of pregnancy in women with multiple sclerosis.

Notes on this clone: Its recognized antigen is unknown. Per-base qualities were not stored, and no clone one base away is much larger.

The V end loses 4 bases and the J end loses 0 bases, and a stretch of 7 bases separates them. Taken from cysteine to phenylalanine, the CDR3 has 13 residues. Of the read, only the CDR3 DNA is kept; its 39 bases are in frame from base 1. Taken from the germline V gene (reference sequence), the CDR1 and CDR2 loops are GTSNPN and SVGIG. Library preparation employed the immunoSEQ multiplex PCR assay. As stored in TCRdb, this immuneACCESS dataset retains in-frame rearrangements with V and J assigned. A fraction of the clones does not appear; measured against another copy, unresolved V genes explain less than half of the discrepancy, and the remainder lacks a known reason. In all, the sample holds 40,000 or so clones, and about 90% of those were seen once. The ten most abundant clones make up about 9.1% of the sample.

The V and J genes are TRBV30 and TRBJ2-1; a confident D gene designation cannot be given. The sample was CD8+ T cells from peripheral blood mononuclear cells, taken in the first trimester of pregnancy. This receptor was obtained from a female donor with multiple sclerosis, enrolled in a pregnancy study. CDR3 protein: CAWTESSYNEQFF. The DNA reads TGTGCCTGGACCGAGAGCTCCTACAATGAGCAGTTCTTC. Where the CDR3 stops, the reference TRBV30 and TRBJ2-1 genes take over; the full variable domain is SQTIHQWPATLVQPVGSPLSLECTVEGTSNPNLYWYRQAAGRGLQLLFYSVGIGQISSEVPQNLSASRPQDRQFILSSKKLLLSDSGFYLCAWTESSYNEQFFGPGTRLTVL.